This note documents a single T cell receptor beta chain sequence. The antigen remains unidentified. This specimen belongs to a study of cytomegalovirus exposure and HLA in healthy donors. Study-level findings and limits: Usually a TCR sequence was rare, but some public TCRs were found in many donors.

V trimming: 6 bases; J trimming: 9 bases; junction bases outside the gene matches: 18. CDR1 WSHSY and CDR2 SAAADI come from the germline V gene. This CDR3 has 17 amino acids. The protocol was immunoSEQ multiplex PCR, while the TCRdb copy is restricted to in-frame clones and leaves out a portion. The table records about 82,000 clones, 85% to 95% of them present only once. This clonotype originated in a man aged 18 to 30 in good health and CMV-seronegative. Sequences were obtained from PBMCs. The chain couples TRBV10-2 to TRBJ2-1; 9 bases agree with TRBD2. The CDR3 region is CASSPRGSGGMLREQFF. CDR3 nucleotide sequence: TGCGCCAGCAGCCCCCGGGGCAGCGGGGGGATGTTACGTGAGCAGTTCTTC.